This T cell receptor (beta chain) was captured by sequencing in a study of blood T cell repertoires in COVID-19. There are 15 residues in the CDR3. V dropped 1 base and J dropped 7 bases, with 14 bases sitting between them. Germline CDR1 and CDR2: SGHVS and FNYEAQ. Measured with immunoSEQ multiplex PCR; TCRdb has only the in-frame clones, and not every one. The sample has 380,000 or so clones, 81% seen once. The sample comprised peripheral blood. The rearrangement uses TRBV7-6 and TRBJ1-5; D perhaps matches TRBD1 (5 bases). This clonotype was obtained from a human donor with acute or convalescent COVID-19. The donor label of this sample is uncertain. In nucleotides, the CDR3 is TGTGCCAGCAGCTTAGGGGCAGGGCGGTTGCAGCCCCAGCATTTT. The encoded protein is CASSLGAGRLQPQHF.